The clone carrying this T cell receptor beta chain was observed at least ten times. Time point here: longitudinal time-point 1 (baseline). The unsorted libraries were generated from a total of 2 million PBMCs, which had been stored in RNAlater at -80 C. From the 5' RACE reads, TCRdb called clonotypes with MiXCR, one entry per CDR3 protein. The data hold tens of thousands of distinct CDR3 sequences, with roughly 3.2% observed a single time. This sample was included in a study of neurological immune-mediated disorders. CDR1 and CDR2 from the germline V gene are SGHTA and FQGNSA. CDR3 length: 14 residues. The ends were cut back, 2 bases at V and 7 bases at J, with 12 bases in the middle.

The receptor was derived from an older woman with multiple sclerosis. Sequenced sample: PBMCs. The rearrangement joins TRBV7-2 to TRBJ2-1; D is unclear. The CDR3, as DNA: TGTGCCAGCAGCTTATATGCCATACCAAATGAGCAGTTCTTC. Its protein is CASSLYAIPNEQFF.